This T cell receptor beta chain stems from a study of OX40 agonist ivuxolimab in advanced cancers. Whole-study context: Three patients got partial responses; one had hepatocellular carcinoma and two had cutaneous melanoma. Whole-study findings and limits: CD4+ T cells averaged fewer expanded clones than CD8+ T cells. Clones of CD4+ and CD8+ blood T cells grew by week 6 at doses of 0.1 to 3.0 mg/kg. Which antigen the expanded peripheral T cells recognized is unknown.

Repertoires were generated with immunoSEQ multiplex PCR, while TCRdb's copy carries only in-frame clones and drops some. The data hold tens of thousands of clones, with around 89% observed a single time. About this clone: Its target is not known.

V shed 0 bases and J shed 8 bases, with 15 bases lying between them. The germline V gene has CDR1 SGDLS and CDR2 YYNGEE. The CDR3 contains 15 residues. Sequenced here: CD4+ or CD8+ T cells sorted from blood, sampled in a trial of the OX40 agonist ivuxolimab. The receptor was isolated from an adult with an advanced solid tumor such as melanoma, head and neck, liver or kidney cancer. This chain connects TRBV9 to TRBJ2-4, with unresolved D. In DNA form, the CDR3 reads TGTGCCAGCAGCGTAGAAGACCTCCCCCTGGACATTCAGTACTTC. The encoded protein is CASSVEDLPLDIQYF.